The 23 T cell receptor beta chains reported below all come from one sample, sequenced in a study of T cell repertoires in cytomegalovirus infection. Each CDR3 protein is one row after TCRdb ran MiXCR on the reads. The sample shows about 830,000 distinct CDR3 sequences, roughly 33% of them seen only once. The antigens for these receptors are not known. The specimen was cultured CD8+ T cells from PBMCs, collected from culture after CMV antigen stimulation. The receptors here all came from a human donor in good health (CMV status not recorded). Some clones in this sample may be carry-over from other donors' samples.

This clonotype was seen ten or more times. The chain is built from TRBV7-6 and TRBJ2-2, with D perhaps matching TRBD2 (6 bases). V lost 5 bases, J lost 6 bases, and 19 bases lay in between. CDR1 and CDR2 from the germline V gene are SGHVS and FNYEAQ. The CDR3 spans 16 residues. The CDR3 loop is CASSLRRVRGAGELFF. CDR3 bases: TGTGCCAGCAGCCTCAGGAGGGTCAGAGGAGCCGGGGAGCTGTTTTTT.

This clonotype was recorded at least ten times. The gene calls are TRBV7-6 and TRBJ2-4, with TRBD1 as a possible D gene (6 bases). Trimming pared 5 bases from V and 3 bases from J, leaving 23 bases between. Germline V gene sequence: CDR1 SGHVS, CDR2 FNYEAQ. The CDR3 runs 18 residues. CDR3 DNA sequence: TGTGCCAGCAGCGACCGACCGGGACAAGGAACGGACAAAAACATTCAGTACTTC. This translates into CASSDRPGQGTDKNIQYF.

V and J are TRBV7-9 and TRBJ2-4; 11 bases map to TRBD1. Germline V gene data show CDR1 as SEHNR and CDR2 as FQNEAQ (reference sequence). The CDR3 totals 18 residues. V lost 4 bases, J lost 8 bases, and 16 bases stayed unmatched. CDR3 DNA: TGTGCCAGCAGCTCCAGGACAGGGGGCAAGTATCCTAACGACATTCAGTACTTC. Translating it yields CASSSRTGGKYPNDIQYF.

This chain connects TRBV7-9 to TRBJ2-3; 10 bases align to TRBD2. The CDR3 consists of 17 residues. Germline V lookup: CDR1 SEHNR, CDR2 FQNEAQ (reference sequence). V lost 5 bases and J lost 2; bases outside the gene matches: 10. The CDR3 loop is CASSLPTSGEYTDTQYF. CDR3 sequence (DNA): TGTGCCAGCAGCCTACCTACTAGCGGGGAGTACACAGATACGCAGTATTTT. The variable domain in full, with the rest retrieved from reference TRBV7-9 and TRBJ2-3, is DTGVSQNPRHKITKRGQNVTFRCDPISEHNRLYWYRQTLGQGPEFLTYFQNEAQLEKSRLLSDRFSAERPKGSFSTLEIQRTEQGDSAMYLCASSLPTSGEYTDTQYFGPGTRLTVL.

This clonotype was detected a few times. The chain couples TRBV28 to TRBJ1-5; 7 bases match TRBD1. From germline, CDR1 is MDHEN and CDR2 SYDVKM. The V gene end was trimmed by 6 bases and the J gene end by 7 bases; junction bases not matched to a gene: 6. The CDR3 is made up of 13 amino acids. CDR3 DNA: TGTGCCAGCAGCGAGAGGGGGCGGCAGCCCCAGCATTTT. Amino acid sequence: CASSERGRQPQHF.

For this clonotype: With a much larger clone just one base away, this may be a read error. The rearrangement uses TRBV2 and TRBJ2-5; 11 bases fit TRBD2. V lost 6 bases, J lost 1 base, and 4 bases stayed unmatched. The germline V gene has CDR1 SNHLY and CDR2 FYNNEI. This CDR3 comprises 15 residues. The CDR3 region is CASRPSGGFQETQYF. In DNA form, the CDR3 reads TGTGCCAGCAGGCCTAGCGGGGGGTTCCAAGAGACCCAGTACTTC.

The chain recombines TRBV9 with TRBJ1-3; D is uncertain. V was pared by 1 base and J by 0 bases, with 8 bases between. Per the germline V gene, CDR1 is SGDLS and CDR2 is YYNGEE. This CDR3 contains 15 residues. This chain's CDR3 is CASSVSGASGNTIYF. The CDR3 bases are TGTGCCAGCAGCGTATCGGGAGCCTCTGGAAACACCATATATTTT.

V gene TRBV4-1 combines with J gene TRBJ1-1; D is possibly TRBD1 (6 bases). Germline assignment: CDR1 MGHRA and CDR2 YSYEKL. The V end lost 2 bases, the J end lost 8 bases, and 15 bases lay between the germline ends. The CDR3 loop spans 14 amino acids. CDR3 region: CASSQRGGGPEAFF. The CDR3, as DNA: TGCGCCAGCAGCCAACGCGGGGGGGGCCCCGAAGCTTTCTTT.

The chain has TRBV7-3 and TRBJ1-1; 9 bases are a match to TRBD1. Losses at the gene ends were 5 bases for V and 1 base for J; bases not matched to a gene: 17. The CDR3 length is 19 residues. Germline assignment: CDR1 SGHTA and CDR2 FQGTGA. The CDR3 region has the DNA TGTGCCAGCAGCGTCACCGGGACAGGGTTGTTGTCTACGAACACTGAAGCTTTCTTT. This gives the protein CASSVTGTGLLSTNTEAFF. The full variable domain, rest sourced from reference TRBV7-3 and TRBJ1-1, is GAGVSQTPSNKVTEKGKYVELRCDPISGHTALYWYRQSLGQGPEFLIYFQGTGAADDSGLPNDRFFAVRPEGSVSTLKIQRTERGDSAVYLCASSVTGTGLLSTNTEAFFGQGTRLTVV.

This clonotype was observed a few times. V usage is TRBV7-8 and J usage is TRBJ2-7; 9 bases match TRBD1. J lost 5 bases, V lost 1 base, and 15 bases had no gene match. The V gene's germline CDR1 is SGHVS and CDR2 FQNEAQ. This CDR3 spans 18 amino acids. CDR3 DNA sequence: TGTGCCAGCAGCTTAGAGGCATTAATGGACAGGGGCTACCACGAGCAGTACTTC. Amino acid sequence: CASSLEALMDRGYHEQYF. Looking up the rest from reference TRBV7-8 and TRBJ2-7 gives the full variable domain: GAGVSQSPRYKVAKRGQDVALRCDPISGHVSLFWYQQALGQGPEFLTYFQNEAQLDKSGLPSDRFFAERPEGSVSTLKIQRTQQEDSAVYLCASSLEALMDRGYHEQYFGPGTRLTVT.

The genes are TRBV4-3 and TRBJ1-6; D unresolved. The CDR3 consists of 13 residues. The V end was cut by 0 bases, the J end by 9 bases, with 6 bases between. Germline-derived CDR1 and CDR2 are LGHNA and YSLEER. The CDR3 region is CASSQDWTSPLHF. The DNA for the CDR3 is TGCGCCAGCAGCCAAGATTGGACTTCACCCCTCCACTTT.

In regard to this clonotype: The junction shows a germline mismatch at one end, possibly a read error. The chain couples TRBV7-6 to TRBJ2-7, with a tentative D call TRBD2 (7 bases). The CDR3 consists of 15 residues. Germline V gives CDR1 SGHVS, CDR2 FNYEAQ. The chain's CDR3 is CASSLGGGFSNEQYF. The CDR3 DNA is TGTGCTAGCAGCTTAGGGGGGGGGTTTTCCAACGAGCAGTACTTC.

The chain couples TRBV7-3 to TRBJ2-1; 9 positions agree with TRBD1. Germline V gives CDR1 SGHTA, CDR2 FQGTGA. V lost 5 bases, J lost 6 bases, and 11 bases stayed unmatched. The CDR3 spans 16 residues. In DNA, the CDR3 is TGTGCCAGCAGCCTGACAGGGGGTGGATTATTCAATGAGCAGTTCTTC. It codes for CASSLTGGGLFNEQFF.

Only a few counts were recorded for this clonotype. The chain couples TRBV6-5 to TRBJ1-1, with a possible D match to TRBD1 (6 bases). Per germline, CDR1 MNHEY and CDR2 SVGAGI. This CDR3 region has 15 residues. V was pared by 2 bases and J by 3 bases, with 13 bases between. In DNA form, the CDR3 reads TGTGCCAGCAGTTACCCAGGGGTGGGGGACACTGAAGCTTTCTTT. As protein: CASSYPGVGDTEAFF.

The J gene is TRBJ1-5, the V gene TRBV4-3, with D perhaps TRBD1 (5 bases). With 0 bases removed from V and 5 bases from J, the gap between germline ends came to 8 bases. The V gene's germline CDR1 is LGHNA and CDR2 YSLEER. CDR3 length: 14 amino acids. The CDR3 here is CASSQEQADQPQHF. The DNA of the CDR3 is TGCGCCAGCAGCCAAGAACAGGCTGATCAGCCCCAGCATTTT.

This clonotype showed up many times. The V call is TRBV7-9, the J call TRBJ2-1; D may correspond to TRBD1 or TRBD2 (6 bases each). Germline V gene data show CDR1 as SEHNR and CDR2 as FQNEAQ (reference sequence). The V gene lost 4 bases and the J gene lost 3 bases, with 16 bases spanning the gap. The length of the CDR3 is 16 residues. The CDR3 region has the DNA TGTGCCAGCAGCTCAAATCTGGGGGGCTACTACAATGAGCAGTTCTTC. It yields the protein CASSSNLGGYYNEQFF.

This clonotype was detected a few times. The chain carries TRBV6-6 and TRBJ1-1, with a weak D call TRBD1 (6 bases). Germline CDR1 and CDR2: MNHNY and SVGAGI (reference sequence). CDR3 size: 15 residues. Between the trimmed V and J ends, which lost 6 bases and 1 base, there was a span of 15 bases. The chain's CDR3 is CASSLGGSPNTEAFF. For the CDR3, the DNA is TGTGCCAGCAGCTTAGGGGGTTCACCGAACACTGAAGCTTTCTTT.

This clonotype was detected ten times or more. The genes are TRBV12-3 or TRBV12-4 and TRBJ2-5; D call uncertain. CDR3 length: 14 amino acids. The V and J ends lost 0 bases and 1 base respectively, with 6 bases between them. The CDR3 protein is CASSLAWAQETQYF. In nucleotides, the CDR3 is TGTGCCAGCAGTTTAGCCTGGGCCCAAGAGACCCAGTACTTC.

This clonotype was counted a few times. The chain employs TRBV5-6 and TRBJ1-2, with unresolved D. V lost 4 bases and J lost 2, with 6 bases in between. Germline CDR1 and CDR2: SGHDT and YYEEEE. This CDR3 comprises 12 residues. This chain's CDR3 is CASSAGNYGYTF. The CDR3 DNA reads as TGTGCCAGCAGCGCCGGGAACTATGGCTACACCTTC.

The chain couples TRBV7-2 to TRBJ2-1; tentatively, D is TRBD2 (6 bases). The CDR3 has 14 amino acids. CDR1 is SGHTA, CDR2 FQGNSA, per germline. Trimming cost V 3 bases and J 5 bases, with 11 bases left between them. CDR3: CASSFVGTHNEQFF. The CDR3 region has the DNA TGTGCCAGCAGCTTCGTAGGGACTCACAATGAGCAGTTCTTC.

The chain is built from TRBV3-1 and TRBJ1-2, with 12 positions matching TRBD1. The CDR3 extends over 16 amino acids. V lost 4 bases to trimming and J lost 3 bases; unmatched junction nucleotides: 6. CDR1 LGHDT and CDR2 YNNKEL come from the germline V gene (reference sequence). The chain's CDR3 is CASSLPGQGADYGYTF. CDR3 bases: TGTGCCAGCAGCCTTCCGGGACAGGGGGCGGACTATGGCTACACCTTC.

This clonotype was recorded a few times. The V call is TRBV12-3 or TRBV12-4, the J call TRBJ2-2, with 15 bases aligning to TRBD2. Germline trimming cut 5 bases from V and 1 base from J; bases unmatched to any gene: 8. CDR3 size: 19 residues. CDR3 DNA: TGTGCCAGCAGTCTCCCTGAGGGACTAGCGGGGGGGAACACCGGGGAGCTGTTTTTT. This sequence encodes CASSLPEGLAGGNTGELFF.

This chain connects TRBV7-9 to TRBJ2-6, with D possibly matching TRBD1 (6 bases). V gave up 3 bases and J gave up 0 bases, with 15 bases separating them. The CDR3 runs 18 residues. Germline lookup yields CDR1 SEHNR and CDR2 FQNEAQ (reference sequence). CDR3 sequence reads: CASSFPYRAYSGANVLTF. The CDR3 DNA reads as TGTGCCAGCAGCTTCCCCTACAGGGCTTACTCTGGGGCCAACGTCCTGACTTTC.